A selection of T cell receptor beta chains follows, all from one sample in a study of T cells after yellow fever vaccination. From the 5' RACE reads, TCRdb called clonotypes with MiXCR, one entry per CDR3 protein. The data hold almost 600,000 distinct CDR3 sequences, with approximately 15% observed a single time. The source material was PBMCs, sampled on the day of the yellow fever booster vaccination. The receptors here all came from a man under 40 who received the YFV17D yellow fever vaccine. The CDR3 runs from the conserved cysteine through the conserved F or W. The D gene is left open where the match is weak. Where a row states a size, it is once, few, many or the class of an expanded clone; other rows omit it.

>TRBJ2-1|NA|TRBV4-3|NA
TGCGCCAGCAGCCAAGTGGTAAGGAGCTCCTACAATGAGCAGTTCTTC
CASSQVVRSSYNEQFF
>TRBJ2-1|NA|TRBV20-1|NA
TGCAGTGCTAGAGACTGGAGGGCGGAGCAGTTCTTC
CSARDWRAEQFF
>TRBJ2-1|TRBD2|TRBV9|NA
TGTGCCAGCAGCGTAGGGGGACTAGCGGGAGCCAACTCCTACAATGAGCAGTTCTTC
CASSVGGLAGANSYNEQFF
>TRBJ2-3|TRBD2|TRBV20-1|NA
TGCAGTGCTTCCGGACTAGCGGGAGTTGAGTGGGCAGATACGCAGTATTTT
CSASGLAGVEWADTQYF
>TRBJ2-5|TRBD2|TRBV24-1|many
TGTGCCACCAGTGACCCCGCGGTAGCGGGAGTGGAGACCCAGTACTTC
CATSDPAVAGVETQYF
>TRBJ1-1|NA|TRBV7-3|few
TGTGCCAGCAGCTTCGGGGATCGGACTGAAGCTTTCTTT
CASSFGDRTEAFF
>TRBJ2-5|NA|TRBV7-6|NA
TGTGCCAGCAGCTCCCTCCCCCTTACAGAAGAGACCCAGTACTTC
CASSSLPLTEETQYF
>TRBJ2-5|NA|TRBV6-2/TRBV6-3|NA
TGTGCCAGCAGTACCCGGGACTCTACATTCGGAGAGACCCAGTACTTC
CASSTRDSTFGETQYF
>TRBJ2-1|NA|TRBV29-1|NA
TGCAGCGGGGTGAAGCCAGGGGTCAGCAATGAGCAGTTCTTC
CSGVKPGVSNEQFF
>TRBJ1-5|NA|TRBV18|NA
TGTGCCAGCTCAGAGACAGATAGCAATCAGCCCCAGCATTTT
CASSETDSNQPQHF
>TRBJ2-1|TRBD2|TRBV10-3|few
TGTGCCATCAGTGTGATTAGCGGGAGCAATGAGCAGTTCTTC
CAISVISGSNEQFF
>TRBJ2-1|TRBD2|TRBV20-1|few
TGCAGTGCTAGCATTTTGAGCGGGAGGTACAATGAGCAGTTCTTC
CSASILSGRYNEQFF
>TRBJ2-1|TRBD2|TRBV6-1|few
TGTGCCAGCAGTGAGGGACTAGCGGGAGATGAGCAGTTCTTC
CASSEGLAGDEQFF
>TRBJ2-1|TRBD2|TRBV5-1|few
TGCGCCAGCAGCTTGGGACTAGCGGGAGGAGGGGAGCAGTTCTTC
CASSLGLAGGGEQFF
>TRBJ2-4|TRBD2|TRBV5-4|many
TGTGCCAGCAGCTCCTCACCTGGGAGCGGGGCACGGAAAAACATTCAGTACTTC
CASSSSPGSGARKNIQYF
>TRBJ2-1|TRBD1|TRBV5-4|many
TGTGCCAGCAGCTTGAGCGGACAGGGTATGGATGAGCAGTTCTTC
CASSLSGQGMDEQFF
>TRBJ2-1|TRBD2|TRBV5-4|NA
TGTGCCAGCAGCTTGGGCGGGACTAGTACCAATGAGCAGTTCTTC
CASSLGGTSTNEQFF
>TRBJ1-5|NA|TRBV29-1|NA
TGCAGCGTTGAAGGGCAGGGAGGTCAGCCCCAGCATTTT
CSVEGQGGQPQHF
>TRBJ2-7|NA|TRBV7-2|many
TGTGCCAGCAGCTTAGGCGGGACAGAGTCCTACGAGCAGTACTTC
CASSLGGTESYEQYF
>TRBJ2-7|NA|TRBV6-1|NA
TGTGCCAGCTCCCAACGGGGCGGGGACACTTCCTACGAGCAGTACTTC
CASSQRGGDTSYEQYF
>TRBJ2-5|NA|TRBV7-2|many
TGTGCCAGCAGCTTAGCTCCGGTGGGTACCGGAGAAGAGACCCAGTACTTC
CASSLAPVGTGEETQYF
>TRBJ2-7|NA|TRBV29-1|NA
TGCAGCGTTGAAAGGCGCGACGTCAGGGGCTCCTACGAGCAGTACTTC
CSVERRDVRGSYEQYF
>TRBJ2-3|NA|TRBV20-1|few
TGCAGTGCTAGAGATTTACGGGCCGGCGCAGATACGCAGTATTTT
CSARDLRAGADTQYF
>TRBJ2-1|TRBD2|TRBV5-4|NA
TGTGCCAGCAGCGGGACTAGCGGGAGGATGACCTACAATGAGCAGTTCTTC
CASSGTSGRMTYNEQFF
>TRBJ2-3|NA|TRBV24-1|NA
TGTGCCACCAGTCGCATGGGGGGCACAGATACGCAGTATTTT
CATSRMGGTDTQYF
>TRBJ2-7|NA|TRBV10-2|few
TGCGCAACCCTTCAAGGGGCGGCCCAGGCCTACGAGCAGTACTTC
CATLQGAAQAYEQYF
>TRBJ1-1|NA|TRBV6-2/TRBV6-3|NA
TGTGCCACTAGTGGCTCAGTGAACACTGAAGCTTTCTTT
CATSGSVNTEAFF
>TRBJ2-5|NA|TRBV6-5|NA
TGTGCCAGCAGTTACTTTCTGAAAGAGACCCAGTACTTC
CASSYFLKETQYF
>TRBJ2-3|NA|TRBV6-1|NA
TGTGCCAGCAGGTCCCATTTCCCGGATCCAGATACGCAGTATTTT
CASRSHFPDPDTQYF
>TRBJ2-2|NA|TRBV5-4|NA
TGTGCCAGCAGCTTGTTCAGCGGGCGGTTTCCCGGGGAGCTGTTTTTT
CASSLFSGRFPGELFF
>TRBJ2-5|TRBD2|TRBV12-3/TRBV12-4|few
TGTGCCAGCACTTTTAGGGAGGGCCAAGAGACCCAGTACTTC
CASTFREGQETQYF
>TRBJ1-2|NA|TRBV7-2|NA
TGTGCCAGCAGCTCCCTGGTCGGCTATGGCTACACCTTC
CASSSLVGYGYTF